Each of the 18 T cell receptor beta chains below was sequenced from the same sample in a study of OX40 agonist ivuxolimab in advanced cancers. Libraries were prepared by immunoSEQ multiplex PCR; TCRdb keeps only in-frame clonotypes and omits some of them. The top ten clones hold around 0.31% of a sample with 55,000 to 85,000 clones, 91% of them seen once. The sequenced sample was CD4+ or CD8+ T cells sorted from blood, obtained in a trial of the OX40 agonist ivuxolimab. These receptors were taken from an adult with an advanced solid tumor such as melanoma, head and neck, liver or kidney cancer.

The rearrangement uses TRBV7-9 and TRBJ1-1, with D uncertain. CDR1 SEHNR and CDR2 FQNEAQ come from the germline V gene (reference sequence). Trimming shortened V by 3 bases and J by 0 bases, and 11 bases separated the two germline ends. This CDR3 has 15 residues. CDR3 protein: CASSFDALVNTEAFF. The CDR3 DNA is TGTGCCAGCAGCTTCGACGCGCTGGTGAACACTGAAGCTTTCTTT.

The chain has TRBV28 and TRBJ1-5; TRBD1 matches at 9 bases. This CDR3 is 15 amino acids long. Trimming took 11 bases from V and 6 from J; bases not matched to a gene: 14. Germline loops: CDR1 MDHEN, CDR2 SYDVKM. The CDR3 sequence: CASRDRVVLSQPQHF. In DNA, the CDR3 is TGTGCCTCCCGGGACAGGGTTGTATTAAGTCAGCCCCAGCATTTT.

This clone has more than one count but fewer than ten. The CDR3 here is CASSTAINEKLFF. CDR3 bases: TGTGCCAGCAGCACCGCTATTAATGAAAAACTGTTTTTT. The chain carries TRBV6-1 and TRBJ1-4; the D is unclear. Germline CDR1 MNHNS, CDR2 SASEGT. The ends were cut back, 6 bases at V and 4 bases at J, with 9 bases in the middle. CDR3 size: 13 residues.

V and J are TRBV9 and TRBJ2-7, with 12 bases fitting TRBD2. This CDR3 has 16 amino acids. Germline CDR1 reads SGDLS; CDR2 reads YYNGEE. Trimming took 0 bases from V and 1 from J; bases not matched to a gene: 2. The CDR3 region has the DNA TGTGCCAGCAGCGTAGGCCTAGCGGGAGGGTCCTACGAGCAGTACTTC. This translates into CASSVGLAGGSYEQYF.

The chain has TRBV5-1 and TRBJ1-4; TRBD1 aligns across 10 bases. CDR1 and CDR2 from the germline V gene are SGHRS and YFSETQ. This CDR3 contains 14 residues. Trimming at V came to 4 bases and at J to 8 bases, leaving 5 bases not matched to a gene. CDR3 bases: TGCGCCAGCAGCCGGGACAGGGGTGACGAAAAACTGTTTTTT. Its translation: CASSRDRGDEKLFF.

The chain joins TRBV5-4 to TRBJ2-7, with 7 bases identical to TRBD1. CDR1 is SGHNT, CDR2 YYREEE, per germline (reference sequence). The CDR3 sequence is 15 residues long. V gave up 0 bases and J gave up 1 base; unmatched junction bases: 4. Here the CDR3 DNA reads TGTGCCAGCAGCTTGGGACAGGGTGTATCCTACGAGCAGTACTTC. It translates to CASSLGQGVSYEQYF.

The J gene is TRBJ1-5, the V gene TRBV28; D gene ambiguous. Germline CDR1 reads MDHEN; CDR2 reads SYDVKM. This CDR3 region has 14 residues. V shed 7 bases and J shed 6 bases, with 16 bases lying between them. The CDR3 nucleotides are TGTGCCAGCATCCAGGCAGGTACGGGTCAGCCCCAGCATTTT. This encodes CASIQAGTGQPQHF.

The V and J genes are TRBV28 and TRBJ1-5; 7 bases match TRBD1. J gave up 2 bases and V 7 bases, and 5 bases lay outside the gene matches. The CDR3 runs 14 residues. The germline CDR1 and CDR2 sequences are MDHEN and SYDVKM. The CDR3 region has the DNA TGTGCCAGCACCAGGGGGGGTGGCAATCAGCCCCAGCATTTT. Its protein product is CASTRGGGNQPQHF.

Only a few counts were recorded for this clone. The V call is TRBV28, the J call TRBJ1-4; D is unclear. The CDR3 spans 15 residues. Germline V CDR1 and CDR2: MDHEN, SYDVKM. V shed 2 bases and J shed 0 bases, with 7 bases lying between them. The CDR3 coding sequence is TGTGCCAGCAGTTTAGGTGGAGCAACTAATGAAAAACTGTTTTTT. Translating gives CASSLGGATNEKLFF.

The rearrangement uses TRBV28 and TRBJ1-3; D possibly corresponds to TRBD1 (5 bases). The CDR3 is 14 residues long. Looked up from germline, CDR1 is MDHEN and CDR2 is SYDVKM. The ends were cut back, 5 bases at V and 2 bases at J, with 10 bases in the middle. CDR3 bases: TGTGCCAGCAGTCCAAGGACACCTGGAAACACCATATATTTT. It is translated as CASSPRTPGNTIYF.

This chain links TRBV30 with TRBJ1-4; D gene unclear. This CDR3 region has 14 residues. The germline V and J ends were trimmed by 3 bases and 0 bases, with 8 bases remaining between them. From germline, CDR1 is GTSNPN and CDR2 SVGIG (reference sequence). This CDR3 reads CAWSHRATNEKLFF. CDR3 DNA: TGTGCCTGGAGCCACAGAGCAACTAATGAAAAACTGTTTTTT. Filled out from reference TRBV30 and TRBJ1-4, the complete variable domain reads SQTIHQWPATLVQPVGSPLSLECTVEGTSNPNLYWYRQAAGRGLQLLFYSVGIGQISSEVPQNLSASRPQDRQFILSSKKLLLSDSGFYLCAWSHRATNEKLFFGSGTQLSVL.

The CDR3 loop is CASNDRGQGLYEQYF. The CDR3 DNA sequence: TGTGCCAGCAATGACCGGGGACAGGGGTTGTACGAGCAGTACTTC. The genes are TRBV6-5 and TRBJ2-7; 10 bases agree with TRBD1. Germline trimming cut 7 bases from V and 4 bases from J; bases unmatched to any gene: 10. The CDR3 has 15 amino acids. Germline CDR1 MNHEY, CDR2 SVGAGI.

The chain joins TRBV19 to TRBJ1-3; 7 bases line up with TRBD1. The junction had 5 bases not matched to a gene; V was cut back by 6 bases and J by 0 bases. The CDR3 has 15 residues. Per the germline V gene, CDR1 is LNHDA and CDR2 is SQIVND (reference sequence). Written as DNA, the CDR3 is TGTGCCAGTAGGAAAGGGACAGACTCTGGAAACACCATATATTTT. Translated, it gives CASRKGTDSGNTIYF.

The chain combines TRBV10-2 with TRBJ1-5; TRBD1 might be the D (6 bases). Germline lookup yields CDR1 WSHSY and CDR2 SAAADI. The CDR3 sequence is 14 residues long. Deletions cut 6 bases from V and 3 bases from J, with 12 bases between. This CDR3 is CASSQTGNNQPQHF. The CDR3 DNA is TGCGCCAGCAGCCAGACAGGCAACAATCAGCCCCAGCATTTT.

J is TRBJ1-1 and V is TRBV29-1; the D gene is possibly TRBD1 (5 bases). V was trimmed by 6 bases and J by 1 base, leaving 15 bases between them. CDR3 length: 14 residues. Germline V gene data show CDR1 as SQVTM and CDR2 as ANQGSEA. This chain's CDR3 is CSVSGRAGNTEAFF. Written as DNA, the CDR3 is TGCAGCGTGTCGGGACGAGCGGGGAACACTGAAGCTTTCTTT. The full variable domain, rest sourced from reference TRBV29-1 and TRBJ1-1, is SAVISQKPSRDICQRGTSLTIQCQVDSQVTMMFWYRQQPGQSLTLIATANQGSEATYESGFVIDKFPISRPNLTFSTLTVSNMSPEDSSIYLCSVSGRAGNTEAFFGQGTRLTVV.

This chain uses TRBV5-4 with TRBJ2-3; 9 bases are a match to TRBD2. The V gene's germline CDR1 is SGHNT and CDR2 YYREEE (reference sequence). Trimming removed 4 bases from V and 2 bases from J; junction bases left unmatched: 14. The CDR3 spans 18 residues. This CDR3 reads CASSPPLGRGGLTDTQYF. DNA for the CDR3: TGTGCCAGCAGCCCCCCCTTAGGGCGGGGGGGACTCACAGATACGCAGTATTTT.

This chain links TRBV5-1 with TRBJ2-1, with D perhaps matching TRBD2 (6 bases). Germline CDR1 and CDR2: SGHRS and YFSETQ. V gave up 4 bases and J gave up 8 bases, with 22 bases separating them. The CDR3 loop spans 16 amino acids. The CDR3 DNA follows: TGCGCCAGCAGCCCTTTAGCGGCCGGAAGTGGCTATGAGCAGTTCTTC. Amino acids: CASSPLAAGSGYEQFF.

The chain's CDR3 is CASRGQGAQSYEQYF. Here the CDR3 DNA reads TGTGCCAGTAGAGGACAGGGGGCGCAAAGCTACGAGCAGTACTTC. This chain connects TRBV19 to TRBJ2-7; 11 nucleotides match TRBD1. This CDR3 spans 15 amino acids. V shed 6 bases, J shed 3 bases, and the junction held 7 bases outside the gene matches. Per the germline V gene, CDR1 is LNHDA and CDR2 is SQIVND (reference sequence).